This T cell receptor beta chain was found in a study of cytomegalovirus exposure and HLA in healthy donors. Study results and limitations: Most sequenced TCRs were rare (though some public TCRs occurred in many donors). Earlier analysis yielded a pattern in which most TCR beta V segments were productive about 87% or about 30% of the time.

A remark on this clone: Its antigen remains unidentified. One junction end does not reproduce the germline sequence, and a read error may be involved.

The PCR ran on 60 Vbeta and 13 Jbeta primers. Sequencing was performed with immunoSEQ multiplex PCR; in TCRdb, only in-frame clones are kept and a portion is missing. This sample has just under 80,000 clones, with 60% to 85% found just once. This CDR3 contains 13 residues. Germline V lookup: CDR1 SGHVS, CDR2 FQNEAQ. This receptor was identified in a man aged 35 to 55 in good health and CMV-seronegative. The sample consisted of PBMCs. V is TRBV7-8 and J is TRBJ2-1, with D possibly TRBD2 on 6 matching bases. The CDR3 DNA is TGTGCCAGCAGCTTGCAGGACTACCATGAGCAGTTCTTC. Translation: CASSLQDYHEQFF.